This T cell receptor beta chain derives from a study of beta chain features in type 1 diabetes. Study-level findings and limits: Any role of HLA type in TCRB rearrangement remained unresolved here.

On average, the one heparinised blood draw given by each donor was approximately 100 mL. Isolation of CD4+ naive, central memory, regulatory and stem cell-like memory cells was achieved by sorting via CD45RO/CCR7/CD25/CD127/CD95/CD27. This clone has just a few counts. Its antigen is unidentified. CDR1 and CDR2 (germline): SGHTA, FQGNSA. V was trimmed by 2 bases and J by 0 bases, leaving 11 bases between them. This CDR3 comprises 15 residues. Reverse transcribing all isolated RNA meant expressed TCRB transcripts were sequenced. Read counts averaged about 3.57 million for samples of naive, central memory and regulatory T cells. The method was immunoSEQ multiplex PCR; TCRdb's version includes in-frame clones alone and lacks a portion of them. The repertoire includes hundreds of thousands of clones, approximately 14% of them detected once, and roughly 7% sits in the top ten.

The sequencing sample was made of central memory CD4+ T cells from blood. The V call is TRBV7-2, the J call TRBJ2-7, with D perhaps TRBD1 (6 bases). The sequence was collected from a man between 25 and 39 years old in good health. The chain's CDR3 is CASSLSTGNSYEQYF. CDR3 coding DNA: TGTGCCAGCAGCTTAAGCACAGGGAACTCCTACGAGCAGTACTTC.